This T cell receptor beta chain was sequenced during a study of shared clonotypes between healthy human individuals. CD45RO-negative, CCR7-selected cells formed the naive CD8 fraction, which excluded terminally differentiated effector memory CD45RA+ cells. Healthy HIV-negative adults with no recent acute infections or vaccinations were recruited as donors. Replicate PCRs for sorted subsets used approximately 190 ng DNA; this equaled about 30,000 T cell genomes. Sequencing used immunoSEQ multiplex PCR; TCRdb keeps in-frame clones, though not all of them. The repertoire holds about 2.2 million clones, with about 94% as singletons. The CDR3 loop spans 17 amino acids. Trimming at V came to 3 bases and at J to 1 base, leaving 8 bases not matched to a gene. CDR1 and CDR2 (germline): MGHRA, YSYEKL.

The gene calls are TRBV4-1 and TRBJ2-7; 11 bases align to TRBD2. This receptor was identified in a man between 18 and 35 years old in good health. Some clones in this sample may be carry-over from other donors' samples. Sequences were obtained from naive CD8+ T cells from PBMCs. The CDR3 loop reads CASSHLGLAGGSYEQYF. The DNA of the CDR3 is TGCGCCAGCAGCCACCTGGGGCTAGCGGGAGGATCCTACGAGCAGTACTTC.